What follows are 21 T cell receptor beta chains derived from one specimen sequenced in a study of shared clonotypes between healthy human individuals. TCRdb's copy holds only in-frame clones and misses some; the assay was immunoSEQ multiplex PCR. The table has 550,000 to 800,000 clones, less than 95% seen once. The sample taken for sequencing was memory CD8+ T cells from PBMCs. Noted subset: CD45RO+ cells pooled with CCR7-negative TemRA cells. Source of these receptors: a man aged 18 to 35 in good health. Some clones in this sample may be carry-over from other donors' samples.

The rearrangement joins TRBV29-1 to TRBJ2-1, with D possibly matching TRBD2 (6 bases). Germline-derived CDR1 and CDR2 are SQVTM and ANQGSEA. V was pared by 6 bases and J by 0 bases, with 15 bases between. This CDR3 region has 15 residues. CDR3 loop: CSVEGPESSYNEQFF. As DNA, the CDR3 is TGCAGCGTGGAGGGCCCAGAAAGCTCCTACAATGAGCAGTTCTTC.

The V call is TRBV4-1, the J call TRBJ2-1; 7 nucleotides line up with TRBD2. The CDR3 extends over 16 amino acids. V shed 5 bases and J 0 bases; nucleotides not matched to a gene: 7. CDR1 MGHRA and CDR2 YSYEKL come from the germline V gene. The CDR3, as DNA: TGCGCCAGCAGCATAGCGGGCGCCGTCTCCTACAATGAGCAGTTCTTC. Translation gives CASSIAGAVSYNEQFF.

The chain is built from TRBV10-3 and TRBJ1-3, with 7 bases matching TRBD1. CDR1 is ENHRY and CDR2 is SYGVKD in the germline V gene. This CDR3 has 15 residues. The J segment lost 4 bases and the V segment lost 5 bases, leaving 8 bases of the junction unmatched. CDR3 region: CAISIATGYGNTIYF. CDR3 nucleotides: TGTGCCATCAGTATTGCGACAGGGTACGGAAACACCATATATTTT.

The chain has TRBV11-2 and TRBJ2-7; TRBD2 aligns across 7 bases. The CDR3 consists of 16 residues. Trimming took 1 base from V and 3 from J; bases not matched to a gene: 9. Per the germline V gene, CDR1 is SGHAT and CDR2 is FQNNGV. The CDR3 coding sequence is TGTGCCAGCAGCTTAGTGAGCCTAGCGGCGGACTACGAGCAGTACTTC. Amino acids: CASSLVSLAADYEQYF.

The J gene is TRBJ2-7, the V gene TRBV28, with TRBD1 matching over 9 bases. The CDR3 runs to 14 residues. The germline V gene encodes CDR1 MDHEN and CDR2 SYDVKM. V trimming: 10 bases; J trimming: 2 bases; junction bases outside the gene matches: 9. This CDR3 reads CATSRTGEAYEQYF. The CDR3 DNA is TGTGCCACCTCGAGGACAGGGGAGGCCTACGAGCAGTACTTC.

This chain joins TRBV5-6 and TRBJ2-5, with 8 bases identical to TRBD1. Germline CDR1 is SGHDT and CDR2 is YYEEEE. J gave up 1 base and V 7 bases, and 6 bases lay outside the gene matches. CDR3 length equals 14 residues. The CDR3 DNA is TGTGCCAGCCTTACAGGGGGTGTCCAAGAGACCCAGTACTTC. It codes for CASLTGGVQETQYF.

This clone was detected once. The J gene is TRBJ2-2, the V gene TRBV7-9; possibly TRBD1 for D (6 bases). This CDR3 region has 16 residues. CDR1 is SEHNR, CDR2 FQNEAQ, per germline (reference sequence). V was pared by 5 bases and J by 0 bases, with 13 bases between. The CDR3 sequence is CASSQDGQPNTGELFF. Written as DNA, the CDR3 is TGTGCCAGCAGCCAAGACGGACAGCCGAACACCGGGGAGCTGTTTTTT.

This chain links TRBV7-2 with TRBJ2-2, with D perhaps TRBD2 (6 bases). The CDR3 length is 14 residues. Germline CDR1 reads SGHTA; CDR2 reads FQGNSA. V dropped 1 base and J dropped 7 bases, with 10 bases sitting between them. CDR3 DNA sequence: TGTGCCAGCAGCTTAGGACTCGGGAGCGGGGAGCTGTTTTTT. This sequence encodes CASSLGLGSGELFF.

Remarks on this clone: This may be a read error: a much more frequent sequence differs by one nucleotide. The gene calls are TRBV30 and TRBJ2-7, with no clear D. Trimming left V 3 bases short and J 2 bases short, with 5 bases between. CDR1 is GTSNPN, CDR2 SVGIG, per germline (reference sequence). The CDR3 is 11 residues long. CDR3 DNA sequence: TGTGCCTGGAGAAGCACCTACGAGCAGTACTTC. It codes for CAWRSTYEQYF. The variable domain in full, completed from reference TRBV30 and TRBJ2-7, reads SQTIHQWPATLVQPVGSPLSLECTVEGTSNPNLYWYRQAAGRGLQLLFYSVGIGQISSEVPQNLSASRPQDRQFILSSKKLLLSDSGFYLCAWRSTYEQYFGPGTRLTVT.

This clone was seen a single time. The V and J genes are TRBV2 and TRBJ1-5; D is uncertain. V dropped 6 bases and J dropped 5 bases, with 17 bases sitting between them. The CDR3 spans 15 residues. CDR1 SNHLY and CDR2 FYNNEI come from the germline V gene. In DNA, the CDR3 is TGTGCCAGCAGGAGGACCGTCTCCGGGGATCAGCCCCAGCATTTT. Translated: CASRRTVSGDQPQHF.

The gene calls are TRBV10-2 and TRBJ2-7; TRBD1 agrees at 9 bases. The CDR3 has 15 residues. Germline CDR1 and CDR2: WSHSY and SAAADI. The trim removed 6 bases at V and 2 bases at J, leaving 8 bases unmatched. The CDR3: CASRAPGQGTYEQYF. Written as DNA, the CDR3 is TGCGCCAGCAGAGCTCCGGGACAGGGAACCTACGAGCAGTACTTC.

This clone has ten or more counts. The chain uses TRBV4-1 and TRBJ2-4; 8 bases match TRBD2. The germline gives CDR1 MGHRA, CDR2 YSYEKL. The CDR3 length is 15 residues. Germline trimming cut 0 bases from V and 6 bases from J; bases unmatched to any gene: 4. The CDR3 region is CASSQDVGRGNIQYF. CDR3 nucleotides: TGCGCCAGCAGCCAAGATGTCGGGAGGGGAAACATTCAGTACTTC.

Only one count was recorded for this clone. The chain links TRBV13 to TRBJ2-5; unclear D gene. Trimming left V 0 bases short and J 2 bases short, with 7 bases between. The CDR3 consists of 14 residues. Germline V CDR1 and CDR2: PRHDT, FYEKMQ (reference sequence). As DNA, the CDR3 is TGTGCCAGCAGCTTAGGAGGGCAGCAAGAGACCCAGTACTTC. It is translated as CASSLGGQQETQYF.

V and J are TRBV27 and TRBJ1-4; D is perhaps TRBD1 (6 bases). The CDR3 is 15 residues long. V lost 3 bases and J 8 bases, leaving 16 bases between the germline ends. The germline V gene encodes CDR1 MNHEY and CDR2 SMNVEV (reference sequence). The DNA of the CDR3 is TGTGCCAGCAGTTTGTGGCCAGGGGTCGGGGAAAAACTGTTTTTT. It is translated as CASSLWPGVGEKLFF.

The rearrangement links TRBV6-5 to TRBJ1-2; D gene ambiguous. Trimming shortened V by 8 bases and J by 2 bases, and 15 bases separated the two germline ends. The CDR3 is 14 amino acids. Germline values: CDR1 MNHEY, CDR2 SVGAGI. CDR3 protein: CASSREGKNYGYTF. The CDR3 coding sequence is TGTGCCAGCTCGAGAGAGGGAAAAAACTATGGCTACACCTTC.

Comments on this clone: In the same sample, other DNA sequences code for this CDR3. The J gene is TRBJ2-7, the V gene TRBV7-8; D gene uncertain. Between the trimmed V and J ends, which lost 3 bases and 1 base, there was a span of 7 bases. Germline V gene sequence: CDR1 SGHVS, CDR2 FQNEAQ. The CDR3 sequence is 13 residues long. The CDR3 coding sequence is TGTGCCAGCAGCTTGCTGAATTCCTACGAGCAGTACTTC. Translation: CASSLLNSYEQYF. Together with reference TRBV7-8 and TRBJ2-7, the CDR3 gives the full variable domain: GAGVSQSPRYKVAKRGQDVALRCDPISGHVSLFWYQQALGQGPEFLTYFQNEAQLDKSGLPSDRFFAERPEGSVSTLKIQRTQQEDSAVYLCASSLLNSYEQYFGPGTRLTVT.

The chain couples TRBV11-2 to TRBJ2-1; 9 bases are a match to TRBD1. The CDR3 length is 12 residues. The germline CDR1 and CDR2 sequences are SGHAT and FQNNGV. J was trimmed by 12 bases and V by 0 bases; bases with no gene match: 0. In nucleotides, the CDR3 is TGTGCCAGCAGCTTAGAGGGACAGGGGCAGTTCTTC. It specifies CASSLEGQGQFF.

Turning to this clone: The same CDR3 can be traced to other DNA sequences in this sample. This chain uses TRBV5-1 with TRBJ2-7, with D uncertain. The CDR3 loop spans 14 amino acids. V lost 0 bases, J lost 2 bases, and 9 bases lay in between. CDR1 is SGHRS, CDR2 YFSETQ, per germline. The CDR3 coding sequence is TGCGCCAGCAGCTTGGCCGGCCAAACCTACGAGCAGTACTTC. This gives the protein CASSLAGQTYEQYF.

The V gene is TRBV7-3, the J gene TRBJ2-5; TRBD2 matches at 11 bases. The length of the CDR3 is 14 residues. Per germline, CDR1 SGHTA and CDR2 FQGTGA. The V gene end was trimmed by 3 bases and the J gene end by 5 bases; junction bases not matched to a gene: 2. The CDR3 sequence: CASSLTSGIETQYF. The CDR3 DNA is TGTGCCAGCAGCTTGACTAGCGGGATTGAGACCCAGTACTTC.

This chain uses TRBV9 with TRBJ2-4; perhaps TRBD2 as D (5 bases). V shed 0 bases and J shed 1 base, with 8 bases lying between them. The CDR3 is 15 residues long. Per the germline V gene, CDR1 is SGDLS and CDR2 is YYNGEE. CDR3 coding DNA: TGTGCCAGCAGCGTAGAATCGGGGGCCAAAAACATTCAGTACTTC. Translated, it gives CASSVESGAKNIQYF.

This clone was detected many times. The chain is built from TRBV11-1 and TRBJ1-1; 9 positions agree with TRBD1. The V gene end was trimmed by 5 bases and the J gene end by 6 bases; junction bases not matched to a gene: 13. Germline V gene sequence: CDR1 SGHAT, CDR2 FQDESV (reference sequence). The CDR3 extends over 16 amino acids. The CDR3 DNA sequence: TGTGCCAGCAGCCCAAGAAAAGGGACAGGGAAGGCTGAAGCTTTCTTT. Its translation: CASSPRKGTGKAEAFF.